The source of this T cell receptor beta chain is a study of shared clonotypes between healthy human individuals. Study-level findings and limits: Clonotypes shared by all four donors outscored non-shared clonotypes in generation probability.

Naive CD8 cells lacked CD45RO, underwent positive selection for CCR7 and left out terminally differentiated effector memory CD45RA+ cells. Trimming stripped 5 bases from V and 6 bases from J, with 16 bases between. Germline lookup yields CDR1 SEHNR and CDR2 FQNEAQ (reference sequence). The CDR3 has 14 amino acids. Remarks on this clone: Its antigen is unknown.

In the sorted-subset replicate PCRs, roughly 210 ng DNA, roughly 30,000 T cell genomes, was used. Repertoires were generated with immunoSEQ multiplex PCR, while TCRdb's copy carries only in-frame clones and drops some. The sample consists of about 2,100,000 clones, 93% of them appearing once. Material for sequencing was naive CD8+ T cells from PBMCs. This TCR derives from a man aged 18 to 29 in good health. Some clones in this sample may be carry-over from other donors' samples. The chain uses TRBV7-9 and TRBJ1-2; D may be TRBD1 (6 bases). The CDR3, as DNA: TGTGCCAGCAGCCAGGACAGATTCCAAAATGGCTACACCTTC. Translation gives CASSQDRFQNGYTF.